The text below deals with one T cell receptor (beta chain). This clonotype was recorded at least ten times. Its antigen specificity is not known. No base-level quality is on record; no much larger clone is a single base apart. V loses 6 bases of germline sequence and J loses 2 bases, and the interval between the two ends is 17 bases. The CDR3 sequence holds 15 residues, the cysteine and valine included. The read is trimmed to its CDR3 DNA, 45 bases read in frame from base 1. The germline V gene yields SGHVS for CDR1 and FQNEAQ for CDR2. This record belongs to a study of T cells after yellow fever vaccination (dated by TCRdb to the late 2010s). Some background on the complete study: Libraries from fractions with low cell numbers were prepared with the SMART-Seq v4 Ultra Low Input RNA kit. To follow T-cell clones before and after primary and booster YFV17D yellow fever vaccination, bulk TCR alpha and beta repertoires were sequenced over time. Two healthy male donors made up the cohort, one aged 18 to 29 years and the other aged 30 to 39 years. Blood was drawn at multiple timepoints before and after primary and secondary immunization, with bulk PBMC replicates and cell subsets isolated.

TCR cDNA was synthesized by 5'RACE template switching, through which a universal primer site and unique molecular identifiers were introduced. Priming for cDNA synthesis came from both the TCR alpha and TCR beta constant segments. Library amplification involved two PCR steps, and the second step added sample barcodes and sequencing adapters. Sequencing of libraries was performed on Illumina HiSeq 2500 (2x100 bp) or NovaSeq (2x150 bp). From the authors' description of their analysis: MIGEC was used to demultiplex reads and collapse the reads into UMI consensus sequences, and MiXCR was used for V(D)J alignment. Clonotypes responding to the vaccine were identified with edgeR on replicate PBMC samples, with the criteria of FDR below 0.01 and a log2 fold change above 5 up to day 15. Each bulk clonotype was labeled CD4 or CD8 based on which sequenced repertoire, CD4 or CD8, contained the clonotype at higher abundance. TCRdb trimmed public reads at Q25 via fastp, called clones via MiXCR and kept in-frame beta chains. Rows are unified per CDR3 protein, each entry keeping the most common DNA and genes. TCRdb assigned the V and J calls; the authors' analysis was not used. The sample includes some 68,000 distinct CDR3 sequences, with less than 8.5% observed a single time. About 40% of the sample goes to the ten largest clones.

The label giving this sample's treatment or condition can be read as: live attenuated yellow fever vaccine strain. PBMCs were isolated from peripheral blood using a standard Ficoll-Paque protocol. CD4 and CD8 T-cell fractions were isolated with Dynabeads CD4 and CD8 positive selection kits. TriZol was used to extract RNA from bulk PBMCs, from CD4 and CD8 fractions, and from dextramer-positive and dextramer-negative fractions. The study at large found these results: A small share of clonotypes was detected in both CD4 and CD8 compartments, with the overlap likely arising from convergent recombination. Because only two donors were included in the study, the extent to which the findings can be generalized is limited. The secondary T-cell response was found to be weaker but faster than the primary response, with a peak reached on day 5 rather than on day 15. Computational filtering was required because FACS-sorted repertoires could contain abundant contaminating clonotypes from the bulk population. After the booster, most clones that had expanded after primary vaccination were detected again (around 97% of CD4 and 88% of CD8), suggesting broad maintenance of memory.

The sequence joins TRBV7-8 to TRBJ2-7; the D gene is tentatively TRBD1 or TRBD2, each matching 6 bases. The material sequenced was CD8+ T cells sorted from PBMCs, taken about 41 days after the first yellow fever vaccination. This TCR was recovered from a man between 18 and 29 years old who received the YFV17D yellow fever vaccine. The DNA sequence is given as TGTGCCAGCAGTCCCTCCAAGGGGGGTCCCTACGAGCAGTACGTC. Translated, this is CASSPSKGGPYEQYV.